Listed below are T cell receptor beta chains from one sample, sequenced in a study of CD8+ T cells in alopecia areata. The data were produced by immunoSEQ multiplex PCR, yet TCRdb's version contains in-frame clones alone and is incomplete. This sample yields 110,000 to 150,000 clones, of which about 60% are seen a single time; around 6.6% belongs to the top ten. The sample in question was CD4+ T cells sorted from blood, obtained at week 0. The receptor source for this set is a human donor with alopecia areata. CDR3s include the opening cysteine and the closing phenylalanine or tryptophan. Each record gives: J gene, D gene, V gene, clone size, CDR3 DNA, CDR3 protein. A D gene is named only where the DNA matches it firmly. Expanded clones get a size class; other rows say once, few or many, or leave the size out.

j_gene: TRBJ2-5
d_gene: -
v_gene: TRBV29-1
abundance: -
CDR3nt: TGCAGCGGCTCACCCGGACTCTGGGGGCGCGGAGAGACCCAGTACTTC
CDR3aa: CSGSPGLWGRGETQYF

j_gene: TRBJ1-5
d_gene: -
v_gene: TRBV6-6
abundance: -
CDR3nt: TGTGCCACCGCTAGGGGAGTTAATCAGCCCCAGCATTTT
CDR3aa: CATARGVNQPQHF

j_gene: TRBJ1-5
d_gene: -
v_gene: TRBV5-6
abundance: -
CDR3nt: TGTGCCAGCAGCATAATGCGGGGTCAGCCCCAGCATTTT
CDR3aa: CASSIMRGQPQHF

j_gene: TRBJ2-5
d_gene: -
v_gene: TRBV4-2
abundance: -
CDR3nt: TGTGCCAGCAGCCCGGGGACTGGGGAGACCCAGTACTTC
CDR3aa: CASSPGTGETQYF

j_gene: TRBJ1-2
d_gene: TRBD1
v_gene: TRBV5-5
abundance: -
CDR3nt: TGTGCCAGCAGCTTTGGACAGGGGGACGGCTACACCTTC
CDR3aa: CASSFGQGDGYTF

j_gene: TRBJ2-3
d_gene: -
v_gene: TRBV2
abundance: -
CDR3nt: TGTGCCAGCAGTGACTGGACAGTCACTAGCACAGATACGCAGTATTTT
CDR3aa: CASSDWTVTSTDTQYF

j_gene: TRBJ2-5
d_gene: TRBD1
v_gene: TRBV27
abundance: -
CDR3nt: TGTGCCAGCAGTTCAATAACAGGGGGCGGGAAGACCCAGTACTTC
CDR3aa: CASSSITGGGKTQYF

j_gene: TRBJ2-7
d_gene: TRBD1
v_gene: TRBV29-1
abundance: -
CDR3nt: TGCAGCGTCCAAAGACAGGGGAACGGCGAGCAGTACTTC
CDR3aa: CSVQRQGNGEQYF

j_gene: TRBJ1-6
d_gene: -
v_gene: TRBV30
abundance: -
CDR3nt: TGTGCCTGGGTGACGGGGAATTCACCCCTCCACTTT
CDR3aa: CAWVTGNSPLHF

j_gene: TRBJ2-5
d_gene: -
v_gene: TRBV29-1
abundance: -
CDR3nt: TGCAGCGACTCAGGGAATCAAGGAGAGACCCAGTACTTC
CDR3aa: CSDSGNQGETQYF

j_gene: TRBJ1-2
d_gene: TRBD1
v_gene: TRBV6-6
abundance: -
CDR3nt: TGTGCCGCACGCCGGACAGGGCACGAGTTGAGTGGCTACACCTTC
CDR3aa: CAARRTGHELSGYTF

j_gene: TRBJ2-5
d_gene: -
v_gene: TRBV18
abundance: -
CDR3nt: TGTGCCAGCGGGCGAGAGACCCAGTACTTC
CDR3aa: CASGRETQYF

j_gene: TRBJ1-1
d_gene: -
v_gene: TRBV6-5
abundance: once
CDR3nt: TGTGCCAGCAGTTATTCTGGACCTCCTCCGAACACTGAAGCTTTCTTT
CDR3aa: CASSYSGPPPNTEAFF

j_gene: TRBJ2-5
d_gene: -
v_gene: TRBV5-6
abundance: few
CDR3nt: TGTGCCAGCAGCTTGGGCGGGGGCAGGGAGACCCAGTACTTC
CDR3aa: CASSLGGGRETQYF

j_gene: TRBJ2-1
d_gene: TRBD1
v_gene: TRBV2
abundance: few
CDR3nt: TGTGCCAGCAGGGTTTCCGGGACAGGGGTCGATGAGCAGTTCTTC
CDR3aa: CASRVSGTGVDEQFF

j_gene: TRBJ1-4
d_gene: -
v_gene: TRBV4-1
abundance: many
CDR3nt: TGCGCCAGCAGCCAACCCGGACGGAATGATGGGGAAAAACTGTTTTTT
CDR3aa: CASSQPGRNDGEKLFF